The clone carrying this TCR beta chain was detected ten times or more. Its antigen is not known. This sample stems from a study of cytomegalovirus exposure and HLA in healthy donors. In the PCR, 60 Vbeta and 13 Jbeta primers were used. Using immunoSEQ multiplex PCR, the repertoire was profiled, and TCRdb retains in-frame clones only, with some absent. The sample yields 150,000 to 200,000 clones, around 80% seen once. Trimming left V 1 base short and J 4 bases short, with 11 bases between. This CDR3 has 15 residues. From germline, CDR1 is MNHNS and CDR2 SASEGT. Study-level findings and limits: In a later analysis, across HLA loci, associated TCR counts were highest for DRB1, lowest for HLA-C.

Sequences were obtained from PBMCs. The TCR was taken from a woman aged 18-29 years in good health and CMV-seronegative. The chain has TRBV6-1 and TRBJ1-3; D perhaps matches TRBD1 (5 bases). The CDR3 is CASSEGGQGGNTIYF. The CDR3 DNA sequence: TGTGCCAGCAGTGAAGGCGGACAAGGGGGAAACACCATATATTTT.